This record looks at one TCR beta chain sequence and its context. This entry is derived from a study of blood T cell repertoires in COVID-19. Turning to the study itself: Some COVID-19 samples were acute and others convalescent; all came from the United States, Italy and Spain. Sample material is recorded as cDNA or gDNA derived from T cells, B-cell-depleted T cells, or PBMCs.

The CDR3 contains 16 residues. V was clipped by 0 bases and J by 2 bases; unmatched bases: 4. Germline V gene lookup returns CDR1 SGDLS and CDR2 YYNGEE. As originally analysed: From reference gene primer amplification, estimates of nucleated cell counts were derived. Measured with immunoSEQ multiplex PCR; TCRdb has only the in-frame clones, and not every one. The V and J calls and clone size come from that table; D and trimming were worked out from the DNA. Of 150,000 to 170,000 clones in the sample, approximately 73% were seen once. The sequence was obtained from a woman of 80 years or more with acute or convalescent COVID-19. V and J are TRBV9 and TRBJ2-5, with 10 nucleotides matching TRBD2. Material: peripheral blood. The CDR3 region is CASSVVAGGPQETQYF. CDR3 sequence (DNA): TGTGCCAGCAGCGTAGTAGCGGGAGGCCCTCAAGAGACCCAGTACTTC.